This T cell receptor (beta chain) is drawn from a study of T cell repertoires in cytomegalovirus infection (dated by TCRdb to between 2018 and 2021). As for the study more broadly: Alongside well-studied HLA-B-restricted epitopes, the peptide stimulations were aimed at recently identified HLA-C-restricted CMV epitopes, whose presentation resists viral immunomodulation. Because public TCR beta signatures pointed to carriage of CMV infection together with the matching HLA type, the HLA type of each donor mattered for the analysis.

Study-wide findings and limitations: The ex vivo response was dominated by HLA-C-restricted CMV-specific TCR beta clonotypes, which also provided the single most frequent clonotype in two of eight donors. In both this cohort and an independent roughly 330-donor cohort, the cumulative frequency of public TCR beta family members distinguished carriers of CMV infection plus the relevant HLA type.

The listed sequencing device is Illumina HiSeq 1500. TCRdb passed the public sequencing reads through fastp at Q25 and MiXCR, retaining productive beta sequences. CDR3 protein sequences are deduplicated, and each keeps its most common genes and DNA. Within this sample are 95,000 to 120,000 distinct CDR3 sequences, with 30% of them counted one time only. In total, the top ten clones hold roughly 40% of the sample. As to this clonotype: The clone's antigen remains unknown. No clone much larger than this one lies a single base away; base qualities are absent.

Read against the paper, the sample's treatment or condition label means: in vitro stimulation with specific CMV peptide epitopes to enrich CMV-specific T cells. The germline V gene sets CDR1 to SGHVS and CDR2 to FQNEAQ. Measured from the cysteine to the phenylalanine, the CDR3 is 15 residues long. This entry keeps only the CDR3 DNA: 45 bases, framed from base 1. V is pruned by 2 bases and J by 3 bases, leaving 5 bases of the junction without a gene match. The chain is assembled from TRBV7-8 and TRBJ1-2; 8 junctional bases match TRBD1. The clonotype originates from a human donor in good health (CMV status not recorded). Some clones in this sample may be carry-over from other donors' samples. Sequenced here: CD8+ T cells from cultured PBMCs, sampled from culture after CMV antigen stimulation. The CDR3 is CASSLFQGADYGYTF. The nucleotide sequence reads TGTGCCAGCAGCTTATTTCAGGGGGCAGACTATGGCTACACCTTC.